A single sample is the source of the 24 T cell receptor beta chains below, sequenced in a study of blood T cell repertoires in COVID-19. Sequenced by immunoSEQ multiplex PCR; TCRdb stores in-frame clones only, minus some. The repertoire has fewer than 200,000 clones, 65% to 85% of them found once; the top ten carry 3.6%. The specimen sequenced was PBMCs or T cells enriched from blood (not recorded which). The receptors originated from a woman in her forties or fifties in a cohort exposed to, infected with or recovered from COVID-19 (not recorded which).

This clone was picked up a small number of times. V is TRBV7-2 and J is TRBJ1-2, with 7 positions matching TRBD1. The CDR3 is 14 residues long. Trimming removed 4 bases from V and 3 bases from J; junction bases left unmatched: 5. Germline lookup yields CDR1 SGHTA and CDR2 FQGNSA. The CDR3 coding sequence is TGTGCCAGCAGCTCGGGGGACAGTTACTATGGCTACACCTTC. It is translated as CASSSGDSYYGYTF. Combining the CDR3 with reference TRBV7-2 and TRBJ1-2 gives the whole variable domain GAGVSQSPSNKVTEKGKDVELRCDPISGHTALYWYRQSLGQGLEFLIYFQGNSAPDKSGLPSDRFSAERTGGSVSTLTIQRTQQEDSAVYLCASSSGDSYYGYTFGSGTRLTVV.

The table lists this clone with a count of one. The V and J genes are TRBV27 and TRBJ2-7, with 9 bases identical to TRBD1. The CDR3 spans 15 residues. V gave up 2 bases and J gave up 5 bases; unmatched junction bases: 7. Germline lookup yields CDR1 MNHEY and CDR2 SMNVEV (reference sequence). CDR3 coding DNA: TGTGCCAGCAGTTTAATCCCGGGACAGGGCCACGAGCAGTACTTC. Encoded protein: CASSLIPGQGHEQYF.

This chain links TRBV9 with TRBJ1-5, with a possible D match to TRBD1 (6 bases). This CDR3 spans 15 amino acids. V lost 0 bases to trimming and J lost 4 bases, with 11 bases between them. Germline lookup yields CDR1 SGDLS and CDR2 YYNGEE. CDR3 bases: TGTGCCAGCAGCGTAGCAGGGGAGCGAAATCAGCCCCAGCATTTT. It yields the protein CASSVAGERNQPQHF.

This clone was recorded only once. This chain links TRBV5-1 with TRBJ2-7, with TRBD2 matching 9 bases. This CDR3 is built from 15 residues. Germline-derived CDR1 and CDR2 are SGHRS and YFSETQ. J was trimmed by 4 bases and V by 0 bases; bases with no gene match: 5. The CDR3 bases are TGCGCCAGCAGCTTGGTGGCGGGAGGGGGTTACGAGCAGTACTTC. It is translated as CASSLVAGGGYEQYF.

The V and J genes are TRBV5-4 and TRBJ1-1, with no clear D. CDR1 SGHNT and CDR2 YYREEE come from the germline V gene (reference sequence). The length of the CDR3 is 13 residues. V lost 7 bases and J lost 6, with 16 bases in between. The CDR3 nucleotides read TGTGCCAGCTGGAGGGAATCGTTTGCTGAAGCTTTCTTT. It specifies CASWRESFAEAFF.

The rearrangement joins TRBV7-9 to TRBJ2-5; D might be TRBD1 (6 bases). CDR1 and CDR2 (germline): SEHNR, FQNEAQ (reference sequence). This CDR3 is built from 15 residues. The ends were cut back, 6 bases at V and 5 bases at J, with 19 bases in the middle. CDR3 in amino acids: CASSSGTPEGETQYF. The DNA of the CDR3 is TGTGCCAGCAGTTCCGGGACACCCGAGGGGGAGACCCAGTACTTC.

This clone occurred once. The J gene is TRBJ1-1, the V gene TRBV6-2 or TRBV6-3, with 11 bases lining up with TRBD1. Trimming took 2 bases from V and 13 from J; bases not matched to a gene: 6. Per the germline V gene, CDR1 is MNHEY and CDR2 is SVGEGT. The CDR3 loop spans 13 amino acids. CDR3 DNA: TGTGCCAGCAGTTACGTGGGACAGGGGGGAGTTTTCTTT. Protein: CASSYVGQGGVFF.

The rearrangement uses TRBV27 and TRBJ2-3; 9 nucleotides align to TRBD2. After removal of 3 bases from V and 2 bases from J, the junction contained 6 bases not matched to a gene. Germline V gene sequence: CDR1 MNHEY, CDR2 SMNVEV (reference sequence). The CDR3 sequence is 16 residues long. As DNA, the CDR3 is TGTGCCAGCAGTTTTTGGCTAGCGGGGTTCACAGATACGCAGTATTTT. Its protein is CASSFWLAGFTDTQYF.

V and J are TRBV19 and TRBJ2-2; tentative D call: TRBD1 (6 bases). V shed 6 bases and J shed 0 bases, with 8 bases lying between them. CDR1 and CDR2 (germline): LNHDA, SQIVND (reference sequence). This CDR3 contains 14 residues. The CDR3 DNA sequence: TGTGCCAGTAGGGACAGAACGAACACCGGGGAGCTGTTTTTT. It specifies CASRDRTNTGELFF.

This clone has just one count. The V call is TRBV4-1, the J call TRBJ1-2, with D perhaps matching TRBD1 (5 bases). The CDR3 sequence is 15 residues long. Trimming removed 4 bases from V and 2 bases from J, with 14 bases in between. From germline, CDR1 is MGHRA and CDR2 YSYEKL. Here the CDR3 reads CASSLTEDPNYGYTF. CDR3 coding DNA: TGCGCCAGCAGCCTGACAGAAGACCCAAACTATGGCTACACCTTC.

The rearrangement joins TRBV24-1 to TRBJ2-5, with 11 bases matching TRBD1. The CDR3 is 13 residues long. Germline assignment: CDR1 KGHDR and CDR2 SFDVKD. V was pared by 10 bases and J by 5 bases, with 5 bases of the junction left unmatched. The CDR3 region is CATGQGAGETQYF. The DNA of the CDR3 is TGTGCCACAGGACAGGGGGCGGGGGAGACCCAGTACTTC.

The J gene is TRBJ2-7, the V gene TRBV10-1; D is perhaps TRBD2 (6 bases). This CDR3 region has 14 residues. The V and J ends lost 4 bases and 4 bases respectively, with 14 bases between them. Germline V gene lookup returns CDR1 WNHNN and CDR2 SYGVQD (reference sequence). For the CDR3, the DNA is TGCGCCAGCAGTGCCGCCGGGAGTACTTACGAGCAGTACTTC. Translation gives CASSAAGSTYEQYF.

The rearrangement links TRBV24-1 to TRBJ2-7, with TRBD1 identical over 11 bases. V was clipped by 3 bases and J by 3 bases; unmatched bases: 3. The CDR3 spans 15 residues. Per germline, CDR1 KGHDR and CDR2 SFDVKD. The chain's CDR3 is CATSDRGTGGYEQYF. CDR3 nucleotides: TGTGCCACCAGTGATCGAGGGACAGGGGGCTACGAGCAGTACTTC.

The rearrangement uses TRBV28 and TRBJ2-2; D gene unclear. This CDR3 has 15 residues. V shed 1 base and J shed 1 base, with 7 bases lying between them. The germline V gene has CDR1 MDHEN and CDR2 SYDVKM. The CDR3 bases are TGTGCCAGCAGTTTATCCACTCTGAACACCGGGGAGCTGTTTTTT. This translates into CASSLSTLNTGELFF.

The gene calls are TRBV2 and TRBJ1-4; the match to TRBD1 covers 8 bases. CDR3 size: 14 residues. With 8 bases clipped from V and 4 bases from J, the junction kept 6 bases outside the gene matches. Germline V gene sequence: CDR1 SNHLY, CDR2 FYNNEI. The CDR3 nucleotides are TGTGCCAGCGGAGACGGACAGGGTAATGAAAAACTGTTTTTT. Its translation: CASGDGQGNEKLFF.

CDR3 DNA: TGTGCCAGCAGCTTGGCCGCTAGCGGGGGATCCACAGATACGCAGTATTTT. Translated, it gives CASSLAASGGSTDTQYF. This chain links TRBV5-6 with TRBJ2-3, with 10 bases identical to TRBD2. The CDR3 is 17 residues long. Germline V gene lookup returns CDR1 SGHDT and CDR2 YYEEEE. The J segment lost 2 bases and the V segment lost 0 bases, leaving 6 bases of the junction unmatched. The full variable domain, completed using reference TRBV5-6 and TRBJ2-3, is DAGVTQSPTHLIKTRGQQVTLRCSPKSGHDTVSWYQQALGQGPQFIFQYYEEEERQRGNFPDRFSGHQFPNYSSELNVNALLLGDSALYLCASSLAASGGSTDTQYFGPGTRLTVL.

The rearrangement uses TRBV7-9 and TRBJ1-5; the D gene is possibly TRBD1 (6 bases). Per germline, CDR1 SEHNR and CDR2 FQNEAQ (reference sequence). V was clipped by 0 bases and J by 6 bases, with 18 bases between them. The CDR3 is 17 residues long. Here the CDR3 reads CASSLAIGGHPGQPQHF. Here the CDR3 DNA reads TGTGCCAGCAGCTTAGCGATTGGGGGACATCCAGGTCAGCCCCAGCATTTT.

The genes are TRBV28 and TRBJ2-7, with no clear D. Trimming pared 7 bases from V and 1 base from J, leaving 14 bases between. The germline V gene encodes CDR1 MDHEN and CDR2 SYDVKM. This CDR3 has 14 amino acids. CDR3 residues: CASTLIRGSYEQYF. As DNA, the CDR3 is TGTGCCAGCACCTTAATCAGAGGTTCCTACGAGCAGTACTTC.

The J gene is TRBJ2-5, the V gene TRBV2; perhaps TRBD2 as D (6 bases). The CDR3 is 15 amino acids. V gave up 4 bases and J gave up 5 bases, with 17 bases separating them. Germline CDR1 SNHLY, CDR2 FYNNEI. The CDR3 nucleotides read TGTGCCAGCAGTGCGGGACTCCTGGGTTCGGAGACCCAGTACTTC. Amino acid sequence: CASSAGLLGSETQYF.

This clone has just one count. The V gene is TRBV30, the J gene TRBJ2-1; possible D gene TRBD2, 6 bases. The CDR3 totals 13 residues. V gave up 4 bases and J gave up 7 bases, with 14 bases separating them. CDR1 is GTSNPN, CDR2 SVGIG, per germline (reference sequence). The CDR3 DNA follows: TGTGCCTGGACTCCCGGGGGTTATAATGAGCAGTTCTTC. Translating it yields CAWTPGGYNEQFF.

This clone came up a few times. The rearrangement joins TRBV19 to TRBJ2-1; D is unresolved. Germline CDR1 and CDR2: LNHDA and SQIVND (reference sequence). The CDR3 spans 12 residues. Trimming took off 2 bases at V and 3 bases at J, with 2 bases between the two ends. Here the CDR3 reads CASSIHYNEQFF. CDR3 sequence (DNA): TGTGCCAGTAGTATACACTACAATGAGCAGTTCTTC.

The rearrangement links TRBV4-1 to TRBJ2-5, with D possibly TRBD1 on 5 matching bases. Trimming left V 1 base short and J 4 bases short, with 10 bases between. Germline V lookup: CDR1 MGHRA, CDR2 YSYEKL. CDR3 size: 14 residues. CDR3 DNA: TGCGCCAGCAGCCAAGTGGCAGGGTCAGAGACCCAGTACTTC. This translates into CASSQVAGSETQYF.

The chain uses TRBV23-1 and TRBJ2-5; TRBD1 agrees at 7 bases. TRBV23-1 carries the ORF label, with uncertain function. This CDR3 region has 16 residues. Germline trimming cut 10 bases from V and 3 bases from J; bases unmatched to any gene: 17. CDR3 coding DNA: TGCGCCATTCCACAGGGGCACCTGCCCAGAAAAGAGACCCAGTACTTC. Protein: CAIPQGHLPRKETQYF.

About this clone itself: One junction end disagrees with the germline gene, perhaps due to a read error. The chain links TRBV7-9 to TRBJ1-4, with TRBD1 as a possible D gene (6 bases). The germline V gene has CDR1 SEHNR and CDR2 FQNEAQ (reference sequence). The CDR3 is 15 residues long. For the CDR3, the DNA is TGTGCCAGCACCTTAGAGGGGGTCTCTAATGAAAAACTGTTTTTT. The encoded protein is CASTLEGVSNEKLFF.